This is a list of T cell receptor beta chains from one sample in a study of blood T cell repertoires in COVID-19. Using immunoSEQ multiplex PCR, the repertoire was profiled, and TCRdb retains in-frame clones only, with some absent. Of about 200,000 clones listed, approximately 87% are singletons. The source material was peripheral blood. These receptors were collected from a woman aged 50 to 60 with acute or convalescent COVID-19. The CDR3 runs from the conserved cysteine through the conserved F or W. The D gene is left open where the match is weak. The size of a clone is reported for some rows only, either as once, few or many, or as a class for expanded clones.

abundance	v_gene	d_gene	j_gene	CDR3nt	CDR3aa
-	TRBV7-9	-	TRBJ2-7	TGTGCCAGCAGCCTTCCTCCTAGATATGACGAGCAGTACTTC	CASSLPPRYDEQYF
medium-sized	TRBV4-3	-	TRBJ2-7	TGCGCCAGCAGCGCATACAGGGTCTCCTACGAGCAGTACTTC	CASSAYRVSYEQYF
-	TRBV5-8	TRBD1	TRBJ2-1	TGTGCCAGCAGTTTAGGACAGGCGCTTGGCGATGAGCAGTTCTTC	CASSLGQALGDEQFF
-	TRBV6-2/TRBV6-3	-	TRBJ2-1	TGTGCCAGCAGCTTCGGGGAGCAGGGGGGATCCTACAATGAGCAGTTCTTC	CASSFGEQGGSYNEQFF
-	TRBV7-2	-	TRBJ2-1	TGTGCCAGCAGCTTAGCGGATAGGTGGGGGGATGTTGAGCAGTTCTTC	CASSLADRWGDVEQFF
-	TRBV12-5	TRBD1	TRBJ2-6	TGTGCTAGTGGCCCTATTTGGGACAGGGGGCACTCTGGGGCCAACGTCCTGACTTTC	CASGPIWDRGHSGANVLTF
-	TRBV29-1	-	TRBJ1-3	TGCAGCGTTGAAACCAGGGGCCCCTCTGGAAACACCATATATTTT	CSVETRGPSGNTIYF
-	TRBV29-1	-	TRBJ2-3	TGCAGCGTTGACACTAGCACTAGCACAGATACGCAGTATTTT	CSVDTSTSTDTQYF
-	TRBV3-1/TRBV3-2	-	TRBJ2-5	TGTGCCAGCAGCCAAGATCTGAGGGCGGAAGAGACCCAGTACTTC	CASSQDLRAEETQYF
few	TRBV6-2/TRBV6-3	TRBD2	TRBJ2-2	TGTGCCAGCAGCCCTCTAGCGGGGAGTAAAACCGGGGAGCTGTTTTTT	CASSPLAGSKTGELFF
-	TRBV5-4	TRBD2	TRBJ2-5	TGTGCCAGCAGCTTGACTAGCGGGGGGGCTGTGGAGACCCAGTACTTC	CASSLTSGGAVETQYF
-	TRBV7-9	TRBD2	TRBJ2-3	TGTGCCAGCAGCGCGCCTACGGCGGGAGTAACAGATACGCAGTATTTT	CASSAPTAGVTDTQYF
-	TRBV5-1	TRBD1	TRBJ1-2	TGCGCCAGCAGCCCCGGGACAGCCTCTCATGGCTACACCTTC	CASSPGTASHGYTF
-	TRBV19	TRBD2	TRBJ2-7	TGTGCCAGTAGTGCCACCGGGACTAGCGCCTCCTACGAGCAGTACTTC	CASSATGTSASYEQYF
-	TRBV5-1	-	TRBJ1-3	TGCGCCAGCAGCGCCTCTGGGACATCTCAGGGGAACACCATATATTTT	CASSASGTSQGNTIYF
-	TRBV25-1	-	TRBJ1-5	TGTGCCAGCAGTGATACTGCCCGAGGCAATCAGCCCCAGCATTTT	CASSDTARGNQPQHF
-	TRBV3-1/TRBV3-2	-	TRBJ2-5	TGTGCCAGCAGCCAAGTAATGCAAGAGACCCAGTACTTC	CASSQVMQETQYF
-	TRBV6-2/TRBV6-3	-	TRBJ1-5	TGTGCCAGCAGTTACCACCGGCGGAGCAATCAGCCCCAGCATTTT	CASSYHRRSNQPQHF
-	TRBV7-9	TRBD2	TRBJ2-5	TGTGCCAGCAGCTCGGGACTATCCACCGGCGAGACCCAGTACTTC	CASSSGLSTGETQYF
-	TRBV5-6	-	TRBJ1-1	TGTGCCAGCAGCTTGGGCGGGCCCACTGAAGCTTTCTTT	CASSLGGPTEAFF
-	TRBV27	TRBD1	TRBJ1-1	TGTGCCAGCAGCTCGCGTGAGGGGGCGTGGACTGAAGCTTTCTTT	CASSSREGAWTEAFF
-	TRBV7-9	TRBD2	TRBJ2-2	TGTGCCAGCAGCCTTGGGCGGGGGGGCCTCAGCGGGGAGCTGTTTTTT	CASSLGRGGLSGELFF
-	TRBV7-8	TRBD1	TRBJ2-7	TGTGCCAGCAGCTTTAAGATCCAGGGTAAGGGGGCCGAGCAGTACTTC	CASSFKIQGKGAEQYF
few	TRBV3-1/TRBV3-2	TRBD1	TRBJ2-7	TGTGCCAGCAGCCAAGAGGGGACAGACTACGAGCAGTACTTC	CASSQEGTDYEQYF
-	TRBV7-7	-	TRBJ2-7	TGTGCCAGCAGCTTTGGTGTAGGGGGCTCCTACGAGCAGTACTTC	CASSFGVGGSYEQYF